This TCR beta chain was captured in a study of a mutant IDH1 vaccine in newly diagnosed glioma. At the level of the study: Patients under treatment included roughly 62% males and about 40% females and had a mean age of 40.4 years.

Using immunoSEQ multiplex PCR, the repertoire was profiled, and TCRdb retains in-frame clones only, with some absent. Seen here are about 24,000 clones, 79% observed once, and the top ten hold 6.5% to 9%. The time point is: week 11, during vaccination. A single vaccine dose contained 300 ug of mutant IDH1 20-mer peptide, and topical imiquimod was used with it. Each astrocytoma in the donors was new, WHO grade 3 or 4, IDH1-mutant and ATRX-lost. In regard to this clone: Its antigen is still unknown. Other nucleotide sequences in the sample specify the same CDR3.

Trimming removed 8 bases from V and 4 bases from J, with 18 bases in between. The CDR3 is 15 residues long. From germline, CDR1 is LNHDA and CDR2 SQIVND (reference sequence). The sequenced sample was PBMCs, obtained from a glioma patient whose treatment included an IDH1 peptide vaccine. The TCR comes from a middle-aged man with glioma. The chain employs TRBV19 and TRBJ1-5; D not resolved. In DNA, the CDR3 is TGTGCCAGTGCAGTGGGGAACAGTCCAAATCAGCCCCAGCATTTT. Protein product: CASAVGNSPNQPQHF. Full variable domain (rest looked up from reference TRBV19 and TRBJ1-5): DGGITQSPKYLFRKEGQNVTLSCEQNLNHDAMYWYRQDPGQGLRLIYYSQIVNDFQKGDIAEGYSVSREKKESFPLTVTSAQKNPTAFYLCASAVGNSPNQPQHFGDGTRLSIL.